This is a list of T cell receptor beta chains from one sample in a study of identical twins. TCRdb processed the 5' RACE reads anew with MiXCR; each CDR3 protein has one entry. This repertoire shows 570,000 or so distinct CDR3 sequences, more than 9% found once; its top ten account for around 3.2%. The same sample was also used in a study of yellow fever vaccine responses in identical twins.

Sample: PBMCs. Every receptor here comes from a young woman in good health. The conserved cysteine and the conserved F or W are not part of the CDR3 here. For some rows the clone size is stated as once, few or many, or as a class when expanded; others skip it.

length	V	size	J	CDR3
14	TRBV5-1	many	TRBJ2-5	ASSLRRTGNQETQY
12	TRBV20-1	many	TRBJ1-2	RISEGAKSYGYT
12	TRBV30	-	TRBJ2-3	AWSRGTPADTQY
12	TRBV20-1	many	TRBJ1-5	SARVGGVDQPQH
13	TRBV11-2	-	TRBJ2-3	ASSLASVETDTQY
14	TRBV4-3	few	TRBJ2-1	ASSQRLAGAYNEQF
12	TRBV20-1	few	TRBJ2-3	SARTSGGPDTQY
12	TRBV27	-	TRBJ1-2	ASSLDRDRGVYT
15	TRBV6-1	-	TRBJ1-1	ASSRRDSPPLNTEAF
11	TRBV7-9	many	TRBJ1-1	ASSLAENTEAF
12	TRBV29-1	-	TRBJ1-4	SVRLRTGYEKLF
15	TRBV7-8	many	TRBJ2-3	ASSYSGRASSTDTQY
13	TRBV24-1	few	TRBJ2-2	ATSDRGGYTGELF
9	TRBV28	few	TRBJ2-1	ASNYKVEQF
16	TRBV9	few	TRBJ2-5	ASSVPLAGSNHGETQY
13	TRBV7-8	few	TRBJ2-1	ASSHRREGGNEQF
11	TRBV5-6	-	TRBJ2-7	ASSPFRGYEQY
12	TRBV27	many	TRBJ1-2	ASKAEGYLYGYT
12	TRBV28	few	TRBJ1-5	ASSLVGENQPQH
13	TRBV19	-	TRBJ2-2	ASTNGADFTGELF
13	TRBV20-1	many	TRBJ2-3	SARDLSGLASTQY
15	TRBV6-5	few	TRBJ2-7	ASSYSFRTGVSYEQY
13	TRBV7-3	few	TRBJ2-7	ASSLTADRANEQY
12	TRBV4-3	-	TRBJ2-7	ASSQALAEYEQY
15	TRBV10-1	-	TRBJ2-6	ASSGGQSLSGANVLT
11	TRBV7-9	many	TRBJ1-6	ACPGGSDSPLH
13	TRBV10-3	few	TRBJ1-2	AISEADRGSYGYT
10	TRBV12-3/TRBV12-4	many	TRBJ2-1	ASSFGGEEQF
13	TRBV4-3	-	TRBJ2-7	ASSQGTGKNYEQY
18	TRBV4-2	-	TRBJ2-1	ASSQDLPSGSNLVVDEQF
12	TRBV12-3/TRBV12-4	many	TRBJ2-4	ASSEISAKNIQY
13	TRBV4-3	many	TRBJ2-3	ASSLGTGSTDTQY
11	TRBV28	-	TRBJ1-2	ASTSISRAGYT
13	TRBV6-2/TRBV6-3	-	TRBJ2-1	ASNERDNSYNEQF
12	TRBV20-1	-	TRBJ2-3	SARITGGVDTQY
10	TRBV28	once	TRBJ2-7	ASNRVVYEQY
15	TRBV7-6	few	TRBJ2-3	ASSLGGGPPGTDTQY
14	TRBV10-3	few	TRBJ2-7	AISESEGQDHYEQY
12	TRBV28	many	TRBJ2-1	ATSENSSYNEQF
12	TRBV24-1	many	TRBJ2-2	ATTKGGDTGELF